Shown below are 22 T cell receptor beta chains from a single sample sequenced in a study of long-term antiretroviral therapy in people with HIV. With survey level as its setting, the immunoSEQ assay was v3.0. This table comes from immunoSEQ multiplex PCR, and its TCRdb copy is limited to in-frame clones, with some not included. The table has about 25,000 clones, approximately 86% seen once; the top ten hold around a sixth. The sequencing used unsorted PBMCs, collected 1.2 years after starting antiretroviral therapy. Receptor source: a man over 45 with HIV.

The genes are TRBV12-5 and TRBJ2-7; perhaps TRBD2 as D (6 bases). The germline V gene has CDR1 LGHNT and CDR2 FRNRAP. V lost 5 bases and J 4 bases, leaving 18 bases between the germline ends. This CDR3 region has 15 residues. CDR3 region: CASGARGTTLYEQYF. CDR3 DNA: TGTGCTAGTGGTGCACGGGGGACGACTCTTTACGAGCAGTACTTC.

The V call is TRBV28, the J call TRBJ2-3, with 8 bases lining up with TRBD1. Germline V gene sequence: CDR1 MDHEN, CDR2 SYDVKM. The trim removed 8 bases at V and 1 base at J, leaving 5 bases unmatched. The CDR3 loop spans 14 amino acids. CDR3 nucleotide sequence: TGTGCCAGCGTGACAGGGGCCCGCACAGATACGCAGTATTTT. This sequence encodes CASVTGARTDTQYF.

This chain links TRBV7-9 with TRBJ1-1; a possible D gene is TRBD1 (6 bases). The CDR3 is made up of 15 amino acids. Trimming took off 1 base at V and 1 base at J, with 10 bases between the two ends. The germline V gene encodes CDR1 SEHNR and CDR2 FQNEAQ (reference sequence). CDR3 DNA: TGTGCCAGCAGCTTAGGGGGAGGGGGGAACACTGAAGCTTTCTTT. The encoded protein is CASSLGGGGNTEAFF.

For the CDR3, the DNA is TGTGCCAGCAGTAGGGGCAAAGGACAGGAGGATCAGCCCCAGCATTTT. Amino acid sequence: CASSRGKGQEDQPQHF. The rearrangement uses TRBV28 and TRBJ1-5; 7 bases line up with TRBD1. J lost 5 bases, V lost 5 bases, and 12 bases had no gene match. Per germline, CDR1 MDHEN and CDR2 SYDVKM. The CDR3 totals 16 residues.

As DNA, the CDR3 is TGTGCCAGCAAAGAGGGTCGAGCCTACGAGCAGTACTTC. It specifies CASKEGRAYEQYF. This rearrangement joins TRBV2 to TRBJ2-7; a weak D match, TRBD2 (5 bases). The CDR3 totals 13 residues. Germline-derived CDR1 and CDR2 are SNHLY and FYNNEI. The V end was cut by 7 bases, the J end by 2 bases, with 12 bases between.

The chain employs TRBV7-9 and TRBJ2-7; D remains unclear. V was shortened by 2 bases and J by 2 bases, with 4 bases between the two germline ends. Germline lookup yields CDR1 SEHNR and CDR2 FQNEAQ (reference sequence). CDR3 length equals 12 residues. The DNA of the CDR3 is TGTGCCAGCAGCTTATTTCCCTACGAGCAGTACTTC. Translating gives CASSLFPYEQYF.

The J gene is TRBJ1-2, the V gene TRBV29-1; 7 positions match TRBD1. CDR1 is SQVTM, CDR2 ANQGSEA, per germline. Trimming took 6 bases from V and 8 from J; bases not matched to a gene: 9. The CDR3 extends over 12 amino acids. The CDR3 loop is CSVGRQGYGYTF. CDR3 DNA: TGCAGCGTCGGAAGACAGGGCTACGGCTACACCTTC.

The gene calls are TRBV6-4 and TRBJ2-3; 10 bases agree with TRBD2. The CDR3 contains 16 residues. The germline gives CDR1 MRHNA, CDR2 SNTAGT. Trimming took 0 bases from V and 3 from J; bases not matched to a gene: 3. CDR3 sequence (DNA): TGTGCCAGCAGTGACTCGAGTAGCGGGGGGACAGATACGCAGTATTTT. Protein product: CASSDSSSGGTDTQYF.

The rearrangement links TRBV7-8 to TRBJ1-5; D is unclear. The V gene's germline CDR1 is SGHVS and CDR2 FQNEAQ. The CDR3 is 13 residues long. Between the trimmed V and J ends, which lost 3 bases and 0 bases, there was a span of 3 bases. CDR3 DNA sequence: TGTGCCAGCAGCTTCAATAGCAATCAGCCCCAGCATTTT. Protein sequence: CASSFNSNQPQHF.

J is TRBJ2-1 and V is TRBV6-5; D remains ambiguous. CDR1 is MNHEY and CDR2 is SVGAGI in the germline V gene. V shed 4 bases and J shed 8 bases, with 9 bases lying between them. The CDR3 consists of 12 residues. The chain's CDR3 is CASSLNGYEQFF. The DNA for the CDR3 is TGTGCCAGCAGTTTGAATGGCTATGAGCAGTTCTTC.

DNA for the CDR3: TGTGCCATCAGGGATTTCCAGGGGGCCACTGAAGCTTTCTTT. It codes for CAIRDFQGATEAFF. This chain connects TRBV10-3 to TRBJ1-1, with 8 bases that match TRBD1. The CDR3 extends over 14 amino acids. In germline, CDR1 is ENHRY, CDR2 SYGVKD. V lost 6 bases to trimming and J lost 4 bases; unmatched junction nucleotides: 7.

In this sample, this clone turned up once. The chain uses TRBV11-2 and TRBJ2-1; 10 bases are shared with TRBD2. Trimming took 3 bases from V and 6 from J; bases not matched to a gene: 5. CDR3 size: 15 residues. The germline CDR1 and CDR2 sequences are SGHAT and FQNNGV. CDR3 residues: CASSFSGGFLNEQFF. CDR3 DNA sequence: TGTGCCAGCAGCTTTAGCGGGGGGTTCCTCAATGAGCAGTTCTTC.

This rearrangement joins TRBV2 to TRBJ1-2; D gene unclear. The CDR3 is 14 amino acids. Germline V lookup: CDR1 SNHLY, CDR2 FYNNEI. With 4 bases removed from V and 8 bases from J, the gap between germline ends came to 17 bases. CDR3 region: CASSVRGSGEGYTF. DNA of the CDR3: TGTGCCAGCAGTGTCCGCGGCAGTGGGGAGGGCTACACCTTC.

The chain combines TRBV28 with TRBJ2-7, with D maybe TRBD2 (6 bases). The CDR3 length is 12 residues. Germline CDR1 is MDHEN and CDR2 is SYDVKM. The V end lost 2 bases, the J end lost 7 bases, and 9 bases lay between the germline ends. The CDR3 DNA follows: TGTGCCAGCAGTTTAAGACGGGGGGAGCAGTACTTC. It specifies CASSLRRGEQYF.

This clone was counted a single time. V usage is TRBV10-3 and J usage is TRBJ2-7, with TRBD1 matching over 8 bases. The V gene end was trimmed by 10 bases and the J gene end by 3 bases; junction bases not matched to a gene: 5. Per the germline V gene, CDR1 is ENHRY and CDR2 is SYGVKD. The CDR3 is made up of 12 amino acids. CDR3 sequence (DNA): TGTGCCACACAAGGGACAGGCTACGAGCAGTACTTC. Residues: CATQGTGYEQYF.

The chain uses TRBV5-1 and TRBJ2-7; no clear D. The germline gives CDR1 SGHRS, CDR2 YFSETQ. This CDR3 region has 14 residues. Trimming took off 0 bases at V and 2 bases at J, with 9 bases between the two ends. CDR3 sequence reads: CASSLEGSTYEQYF. CDR3 bases: TGCGCCAGCAGCTTGGAAGGCAGTACCTACGAGCAGTACTTC.

The gene calls are TRBV9 and TRBJ2-7; 10 positions agree with TRBD1. The ends lost 4 bases at V and 4 bases at J; junction bases unmatched: 5. The CDR3 is 14 residues long. Germline V CDR1 and CDR2: SGDLS, YYNGEE. CDR3 sequence (DNA): TGTGCCAGCAGCAGAAGGGACAGGGGATACGAGCAGTACTTC. Translating gives CASSRRDRGYEQYF.

This rearrangement joins TRBV6-5 to TRBJ2-7, with a weak D call TRBD1 (6 bases). Trimming cost V 3 bases and J 5 bases, with 8 bases left between them. Germline CDR1 and CDR2: MNHEY and SVGAGI. CDR3 length: 12 residues. CDR3 residues: CASSYRGNEQYF. Here the CDR3 DNA reads TGTGCCAGCAGTTATAGGGGGAACGAGCAGTACTTC.

The chain has TRBV27 and TRBJ1-2, with D hard to call. Looked up from germline, CDR1 is MNHEY and CDR2 is SMNVEV (reference sequence). The V end lost 9 bases, the J end lost 0 bases, and 14 bases lay between the germline ends. CDR3 length: 14 residues. In DNA, the CDR3 is TGTGCCAGTATGGGTGGAGGGACTAACTATGGCTACACCTTC. It specifies CASMGGGTNYGYTF.

The chain employs TRBV5-6 and TRBJ1-2; unclear D gene. Germline lookup yields CDR1 SGHDT and CDR2 YYEEEE. This CDR3 spans 13 amino acids. Deletions cut 4 bases from V and 2 bases from J, with 9 bases between. The CDR3 is CASSPLRNYGYTF. In DNA, the CDR3 is TGTGCCAGCAGCCCTCTCCGAAACTATGGCTACACCTTC.

The V call is TRBV9, the J call TRBJ2-2; D is uncertain. The CDR3 contains 13 residues. With 2 bases removed from V and 7 bases from J, the gap between germline ends came to 9 bases. CDR1 is SGDLS and CDR2 is YYNGEE in the germline V gene. DNA of the CDR3: TGTGCCAGCAGCGTGGTGGCTAACGGGGAGCTGTTTTTT. Translated, it gives CASSVVANGELFF.

The chain combines TRBV27 with TRBJ1-5; no reliable D call. The CDR3 is made up of 13 amino acids. The V and J ends lost 0 bases and 4 bases respectively, with 4 bases between them. Germline assignment: CDR1 MNHEY and CDR2 SMNVEV (reference sequence). CDR3 in amino acids: CASSLSPNQPQHF. The CDR3 coding sequence is TGTGCCAGCAGTTTATCACCTAATCAGCCCCAGCATTTT.